This TCR beta chain is drawn from a study of cytomegalovirus exposure and HLA in healthy donors. Although they were nominally healthy when sampled, donors likely had unrecorded immune exposures. Notes on the study in general: Presence/absence analyses assumed roughly uniform sequencing depth across donors, which may not hold. DRB1 had the most TCR associations and HLA-C the fewest, a later analysis found, with rates varying by HLA locus. TRBV6-2, TRBV6-3 and some other V segments were excluded as indistinguishable.

Primers included in the PCR were 60 Vbeta and 13 Jbeta primers. Here immunoSEQ multiplex PCR was the method, and the copy in TCRdb shows in-frame clones only, minus some. The sample carries roughly 150,000 clones, 75% to 90% recorded once. This clone was detected only once. Antigen unknown. The CDR3 totals 13 residues. Germline V gives CDR1 PRHDT, CDR2 FYEKMQ (reference sequence). With 6 bases removed from V and 6 bases from J, the gap between germline ends came to 14 bases. The sequenced sample was PBMCs. This sequence originates from a young woman in good health and CMV-seronegative. The V call is TRBV13, the J call TRBJ1-1, with D perhaps TRBD1 (5 bases). DNA of the CDR3: TGTGCCAGCAGGACGGGGGTCGGATCTGAAGCTTTCTTT. Protein product: CASRTGVGSEAFF.